These 20 T cell receptor beta chains share one sample of origin, sequenced in a study of CD8+ T cells in alopecia areata. The treatment: oral pan-JAK inhibitor, 5-10 mg twice daily. Investigators isolated RNA and reverse transcribed it into cDNA to act as the sequencing template. Using immunoSEQ multiplex PCR, the repertoire was profiled, and TCRdb retains in-frame clones only, with some absent. Among fewer than 110,000 clones listed, about three fifths were seen once. Specimen: CD8+ T cells sorted from blood, collected between weeks 55 and 65, from a patient treated with tofacitinib. The receptors come from a human donor with alopecia areata.

The V gene is TRBV7-9, the J gene TRBJ2-3; perhaps TRBD2 as D (5 bases). The CDR3 length is 13 residues. Trimming took off 3 bases at V and 5 bases at J, with 9 bases between the two ends. The germline CDR1 and CDR2 sequences are SEHNR and FQNEAQ (reference sequence). The CDR3 reads CASSFQGRDTQYF. The CDR3 nucleotides read TGTGCCAGCAGCTTTCAAGGGAGAGATACGCAGTATTTT. Full variable domain (outside the CDR3, taken from reference TRBV7-9 and TRBJ2-3): DTGVSQNPRHKITKRGQNVTFRCDPISEHNRLYWYRQTLGQGPEFLTYFQNEAQLEKSRLLSDRFSAERPKGSFSTLEIQRTEQGDSAMYLCASSFQGRDTQYFGPGTRLTVL.

V usage is TRBV12-5 and J usage is TRBJ1-2; D remains unclear. There are 13 residues in the CDR3. V lost 0 bases to trimming and J lost 6 bases, with 8 bases between them. CDR1 and CDR2 (germline): LGHNT, FRNRAP. DNA for the CDR3: TGTGCTAGTGGTTTGGTATTATCGGATGGCTACACCTTC. Amino acids: CASGLVLSDGYTF.

This sequence joins TRBV30 and TRBJ2-3; D remains unclear. Trimming stripped 0 bases from V and 5 bases from J, with 18 bases between. Germline CDR1 is GTSNPN and CDR2 is SVGIG (reference sequence). This CDR3 region has 16 residues. Here the CDR3 DNA reads TGTGCCTGGAGTGTAAAAGTGGCTCCCCTATTAGATACGCAGTATTTT. Amino acid sequence: CAWSVKVAPLLDTQYF.

The rearrangement uses TRBV7-3 and TRBJ2-1; D gene ambiguous. V was trimmed by 1 base and J by 0 bases, leaving 10 bases between them. The CDR3 runs to 16 residues. Germline-derived CDR1 and CDR2 are SGHTA and FQGTGA. In DNA, the CDR3 is TGTGCCAGCAGCTTAAAGGCCTCGAGCTCCTACAATGAGCAGTTCTTC. This encodes CASSLKASSSYNEQFF.

The J gene is TRBJ2-7, the V gene TRBV27, with 8 bases fitting TRBD2. The V gene's germline CDR1 is MNHEY and CDR2 SMNVEV (reference sequence). The trim removed 5 bases at V and 2 bases at J, leaving 11 bases unmatched. The CDR3 runs 16 residues. For the CDR3, the DNA is TGTGCCAGCAGTCCCCCCGGGGGGGTTGAACCCTACGAGCAGTACTTC. This codes for CASSPPGGVEPYEQYF.

This clone was picked up a small number of times. This chain connects TRBV7-9 to TRBJ1-2; tentatively, D is TRBD1 (5 bases). V lost 2 bases to trimming and J lost 5 bases, with 9 bases between them. This CDR3 has 13 amino acids. Germline loops: CDR1 SEHNR, CDR2 FQNEAQ (reference sequence). In DNA form, the CDR3 reads TGTGCCAGCAGCTTATGGGGGAAGTATGGCTACACCTTC. This sequence encodes CASSLWGKYGYTF. Complete variable domain (other parts from reference TRBV7-9 and TRBJ1-2): DTGVSQNPRHKITKRGQNVTFRCDPISEHNRLYWYRQTLGQGPEFLTYFQNEAQLEKSRLLSDRFSAERPKGSFSTLEIQRTEQGDSAMYLCASSLWGKYGYTFGSGTRLTVV.

This clone was counted a few times. The V and J genes are TRBV9 and TRBJ1-1; D is ambiguous. Trimming stripped 0 bases from V and 1 base from J, with 7 bases between. CDR3 length equals 14 residues. Germline values: CDR1 SGDLS, CDR2 YYNGEE. For the CDR3, the DNA is TGTGCCAGCAGCGTAGATCTGCGGAACACTGAAGCTTTCTTT. It is translated as CASSVDLRNTEAFF. The full variable domain, its missing parts supplied by reference TRBV9 and TRBJ1-1, is DSGVTQTPKHLITATGQRVTLRCSPRSGDLSVYWYQQSLDQGLQFLIQYYNGEERAKGNILERFSAQQFPDLHSELNLSSLELGDSALYFCASSVDLRNTEAFFGQGTRLTVV.

In this sample, this clone turned up a few times. The chain couples TRBV14 to TRBJ1-1; 8 bases line up with TRBD1. Germline V gives CDR1 SGHDN, CDR2 FVKESK. The CDR3 contains 15 residues. Losses at the gene ends were 6 bases for V and 1 base for J; bases not matched to a gene: 7. Here the CDR3 DNA reads TGTGCCAGCAGTCCCGACAGGGGACGGAACACTGAAGCTTTCTTT. This translates into CASSPDRGRNTEAFF.

There are a few counts of this clone. The J gene is TRBJ1-5, the V gene TRBV19; the D is unclear. Trimming pared 8 bases from V and 0 bases from J, leaving 8 bases between. The germline V gene has CDR1 LNHDA and CDR2 SQIVND (reference sequence). The CDR3 runs 13 residues. CDR3 coding DNA: TGTGCCAGTTCTGACCCTAGCAATCAGCCCCAGCATTTT. Amino acid sequence: CASSDPSNQPQHF.

Notes on this clone: This sample also contains other DNA sequences that code for the same CDR3. This chain joins TRBV6-5 and TRBJ2-6; maybe TRBD1 (6 bases). There are 16 residues in the CDR3. Trimming cost V 3 bases and J 0 bases, with 9 bases left between them. The germline V gene has CDR1 MNHEY and CDR2 SVGAGI. In DNA form, the CDR3 reads TGTGCCAGCAGTTATACAGGGTTCTCTGGGGCCAACGTCCTGACTTTC. The encoded protein is CASSYTGFSGANVLTF.

The chain combines TRBV4-1 with TRBJ2-7; D not resolved. The V end lost 4 bases, the J end lost 2 bases, and 9 bases lay between the germline ends. From germline, CDR1 is MGHRA and CDR2 YSYEKL. This CDR3 has 13 residues. The CDR3 nucleotides read TGCGCCAGCAGCCCAGTCCCAGCCTACGAGCAGTACTTC. This gives the protein CASSPVPAYEQYF.

The chain is built from TRBV15 and TRBJ2-2, with D perhaps given as TRBD1 or TRBD2 (6 bases each). The V end lost 4 bases, the J end lost 8 bases, and 11 bases lay between the germline ends. CDR1 is LNHNV, CDR2 YYDKDF, per germline (reference sequence). The CDR3 is 13 residues long. The CDR3 DNA reads TGTGCCACCAGCACGGGGGCTGTGGGGGAGCTGTTTTTT. Its translation: CATSTGAVGELFF.

The table lists this clone with a few counts. The rearrangement links TRBV7-9 to TRBJ2-5, with TRBD2 matching 9 bases. The V gene end was trimmed by 4 bases and the J gene end by 5 bases; junction bases not matched to a gene: 14. This CDR3 spans 17 amino acids. The germline CDR1 and CDR2 sequences are SEHNR and FQNEAQ (reference sequence). The CDR3 DNA is TGTGCCAGCAGCTACCGGGGTAGCGGGGGCCCTGTGGAGACCCAGTACTTC. Translated: CASSYRGSGGPVETQYF.

The CDR3 protein is CASSSTSTEAFF. The CDR3 region has the DNA TGTGCCAGCAGTTCCACCTCTACTGAAGCTTTCTTT. J is TRBJ1-1 and V is TRBV27, with unresolved D. The germline V gene encodes CDR1 MNHEY and CDR2 SMNVEV (reference sequence). The ends were cut back, 4 bases at V and 5 bases at J, with 8 bases in the middle. This CDR3 contains 12 residues.

Note on this clone: The junction does not match germline at one end; this may be a read error. The chain uses TRBV6-6 and TRBJ2-3, with 12 bases that match TRBD2. Germline V CDR1 and CDR2: MNHNY, SVGAGI (reference sequence). This CDR3 has 13 amino acids. The CDR3 protein is CASSYPSGGAGTF. CDR3 DNA sequence: TGTGCCAGCAGTTACCCTAGCGGGGGGGCGGGGACCTTT.

The genes are TRBV30 and TRBJ2-7; 7 bases match TRBD1. Per the germline V gene, CDR1 is GTSNPN and CDR2 is SVGIG (reference sequence). This CDR3 has 14 residues. V trimming: 3 bases; J trimming: 4 bases; junction bases outside the gene matches: 9. CDR3 loop: CAWSEGTANYEQYF. The CDR3 nucleotides are TGTGCCTGGAGCGAGGGGACAGCTAATTACGAGCAGTACTTC.

The V and J genes are TRBV5-4 and TRBJ1-5; D is uncertain. V was cut by 4 bases and J by 4 bases, with 12 bases left in between. The CDR3 sequence is 14 residues long. Germline CDR1 reads SGHNT; CDR2 reads YYREEE (reference sequence). CDR3 region: CASSDGVGNQPQHF. The CDR3, as DNA: TGTGCCAGCAGCGATGGGGTGGGGAATCAGCCCCAGCATTTT.

The chain recombines TRBV27 with TRBJ2-3; unclear D gene. Germline values: CDR1 MNHEY, CDR2 SMNVEV (reference sequence). The CDR3 contains 14 residues. V lost 0 bases and J lost 3, with 7 bases in between. CDR3 sequence reads: CASSLSQSTDTQYF. In DNA form, the CDR3 reads TGTGCCAGCAGTTTATCGCAATCGACAGATACGCAGTATTTT.

This clone was detected a few times. The chain recombines TRBV7-9 with TRBJ2-3; D is ambiguous. Germline V gene lookup returns CDR1 SEHNR and CDR2 FQNEAQ (reference sequence). The CDR3 length is 11 residues. V lost 2 bases and J 3 bases, leaving 0 bases between the germline ends. The CDR3 sequence: CASSLTDTQYF. The CDR3 region has the DNA TGTGCCAGCAGCTTAACAGATACGCAGTATTTT.

The V gene is TRBV7-9, the J gene TRBJ1-2; D gene uncertain. This CDR3 has 15 residues. V gave up 4 bases and J gave up 1 base, with 13 bases separating them. Germline V CDR1 and CDR2: SEHNR, FQNEAQ (reference sequence). The CDR3, as DNA: TGTGCCAGCAGCTCCTCGGACCGCCGTAACTATGGCTACACCTTC. Its translation: CASSSSDRRNYGYTF.